The T cell receptor (beta chain) under discussion was sequenced for a study of shared clonotypes between healthy human individuals. Terminally differentiated effector memory CD45RA+ cells were left out of the naive CD8 fraction, which was CD45RO-negative and positively selected for CCR7. The repertoire was sequenced with immunoSEQ multiplex PCR; TCRdb's copy has only in-frame clones and lacks some. This table has approximately 2,200,000 clones, about 92% appearing once. Sample: naive CD8+ T cells from PBMCs. The sequence derives from a man aged 18 to 30 in good health. Some clones in this sample may be carry-over from other donors' samples.

CDR3: CAWSDDIVNEQFF. The CDR3 DNA reads TGTGCCTGGAGCGACGACATCGTCAATGAGCAGTTCTTC. The gene calls are TRBV30 and TRBJ2-1, with D uncertain. V was pared by 3 bases and J by 6 bases, with 12 bases between. CDR1 GTSNPN and CDR2 SVGIG come from the germline V gene (reference sequence). There are 13 residues in the CDR3.